This TCR beta chain stems from a study of T cell repertoires in cytomegalovirus infection. TCRdb ran MiXCR on the reads and lists one entry per CDR3 protein. The sample contains hundreds of thousands of distinct CDR3 sequences, 30% to 40% of which appear only once. Turning to this clonotype: Its specificity is not known.

Germline assignment: CDR1 SQVTM and CDR2 ANQGSEA. V was clipped by 5 bases and J by 0 bases, with 16 bases between them. The CDR3 has 15 amino acids. Study-level findings and limits: Cumulative frequency (of public TCR beta family members) identified carriers of CMV plus the relevant HLA.

Here the sequenced sample was cultured PBMCs, taken from culture after CMV antigen stimulation. The chain employs TRBV29-1 and TRBJ1-1, with a tentative D call TRBD1 (6 bases). This TCR was sampled from a human donor in good health (CMV status not recorded). Some clones in this sample may be carry-over from other donors' samples. CDR3 protein: CSVLWTDPMNTEAFF. The DNA of the CDR3 is TGCAGCGTTCTGTGGACAGACCCTATGAACACTGAAGCTTTCTTT.